The rows below give T cell receptor beta chains drawn from one sample of a study of regulatory T cells in long-lasting Graves disease. MiXCR was run by TCRdb on the multiplex PCR reads, yielding one entry per CDR3 protein. Here the sample spans approximately 470,000 distinct CDR3 sequences, around 15% being singletons. These sequences were also reported in another study, on T cells in Graves' hyperthyroidism and ophthalmopathy.

Sequenced material: peripheral blood mononuclear cells (PBMCs), taken at new diagnosis, from a patient treated with antithyroid drugs. The receptor set was obtained from a man in his forties with Graves disease. CDR3s include the opening cysteine and the closing phenylalanine or tryptophan. Each record gives: J gene, D gene, clone size, V gene, CDR3 protein, CDR3 DNA. D genes are given only for firm matches. Size values are once, few and many counts, or a class for expanded clones, and some rows have none.

>TRBJ2-1|TRBD2|many|TRBV7-9
CASRAGGNGQFF
TGTGCCAGCAGAGCCGGGGGGAATGGGCAGTTCTTC
>TRBJ2-7|.|many|TRBV4-1
CASSQDWRGYEQYF
TGCGCCAGCAGCCAAGATTGGAGGGGTTACGAGCAGTACTTC
>TRBJ2-7|.|many|TRBV7-9
CASSLQGDEQYF
TGTGCCAGCAGCTTACAGGGAGACGAGCAGTACTTC
>TRBJ1-4|.|.|TRBV30
CAWTHPWGNEKLFF
TGTGCCTGGACGCACCCGTGGGGAAATGAAAAACTGTTTTTT
>TRBJ2-7|.|many|TRBV28
CASSLGTPYEQYF
TGTGCCAGCAGCTTAGGGACGCCCTACGAGCAGTACTTC
>TRBJ2-4|TRBD2|few|TRBV29-1
CSVKPAGVDIQYF
TGCAGCGTCAAACCAGCGGGAGTTGACATTCAGTACTTC
>TRBJ2-1|.|many|TRBV29-1
CSLTPNSYNEQFF
TGCAGCCTGACACCTAACTCCTACAATGAGCAGTTCTTC
>TRBJ2-1|.|.|TRBV10-1
CASSGGVAQFF
TGCGCCAGCAGTGGCGGAGTCGCGCAGTTCTTC
>TRBJ2-5|.|.|TRBV19
CASSRKGTQYF
TGTGCCAGTAGTAGGAAGGGGACCCAGTACTTC
>TRBJ1-3|.|.|TRBV12-3/TRBV12-4
CASSLGSLSGNTIYF
TGTGCCAGCAGTTTAGGGAGCCTCTCTGGAAACACCATATATTTT
>TRBJ2-7|.|many|TRBV6-1
CASSPQGSPYEQYF
TGTGCCAGCAGCCCCCAGGGATCCCCCTACGAGCAGTACTTC
>TRBJ2-7|TRBD1|few|TRBV15
CATTSGQGAYEQYF
TGTGCCACCACCTCGGGACAGGGCGCCTACGAGCAGTACTTC
>TRBJ1-2|.|many|TRBV12-3/TRBV12-4
CASSFGGSGYGYTF
TGTGCCAGCAGTTTCGGGGGTTCGGGCTATGGCTACACCTTC
>TRBJ2-7|.|many|TRBV2
CASSASAPPNEQYF
TGTGCCAGCAGTGCGAGCGCCCCGCCTAACGAGCAGTACTTC
>TRBJ2-3|TRBD2|many|TRBV3-1
CASSQDRTSGRATDTQYF
TGTGCCAGCAGCCAAGATCGGACTAGCGGGAGGGCCACAGATACGCAGTATTTT
>TRBJ2-3|.|few|TRBV4-1
CASSPKVGETSTDTQYF
TGCGCCAGCAGCCCTAAGGTGGGGGAGACTAGCACAGATACGCAGTATTTT
>TRBJ2-5|TRBD1|many|TRBV29-1
CSGETGDHQYF
TGCAGCGGAGAAACAGGGGACCACCAGTACTTC
>TRBJ2-3|.|many|TRBV7-9
CASSEEVSRVRGDTQYF
TGTGCCAGCAGCGAAGAGGTTTCTCGGGTACGGGGAGATACGCAGTATTTT
>TRBJ1-5|TRBD1|many|TRBV5-1
CASSLGTGGNQPQHF
TGTGCCAGCAGCTTGGGGACAGGGGGCAATCAGCCCCAGCATTTT
>TRBJ2-7|TRBD2|.|TRBV20-1
CSASTSGIRYEQYF
TGCAGTGCTTCGACTAGCGGGATCCGCTACGAGCAGTACTTC
>TRBJ2-2|.|few|TRBV7-9
CASSFGPSLNTGELFF
TGTGCCAGCAGCTTCGGGCCGAGCCTGAACACCGGGGAGCTGTTTTTT
>TRBJ2-6|.|many|TRBV28
CASRIRLSPNVLTF
TGTGCCAGCAGGATACGGCTATCCCCTAACGTCCTGACTTTC
>TRBJ2-1|TRBD2|once|TRBV29-1
CSSGGYPNEQFF
TGCAGCTCGGGGGGGTACCCCAATGAGCAGTTCTTC
>TRBJ2-7|.|many|TRBV20-1
CSASRAGTAGYEQYF
TGCAGTGCTAGCAGGGCGGGAACCGCTGGGTACGAGCAGTACTTC
>TRBJ2-5|.|many|TRBV5-1
CASSLGESEETQYF
TGCGCCAGCAGCTTAGGGGAATCAGAAGAGACCCAGTACTTC
>TRBJ2-7|.|many|TRBV12-3/TRBV12-4
CASRRLGEQYF
TGTGCCAGCAGGAGGTTGGGTGAGCAGTACTTC